Reported below is one T cell receptor (beta chain). This record comes from a study of T cell changes during pregnancy in multiple sclerosis. The CDR3 runs to 13 residues. Germline values: CDR1 SQVTM, CDR2 ANQGSEA. V lost 6 bases, J lost 1 base, and 4 bases stayed unmatched. Sequencing used immunoSEQ multiplex PCR; TCRdb keeps in-frame clones, though not all of them. The sample lists under 75,000 clones; more than 90% were seen once. The source of this sequence is a female donor with multiple sclerosis, enrolled in a pregnancy study. Sequenced material: peripheral blood, taken in the first trimester of pregnancy. The V call is TRBV29-1, the J call TRBJ2-3; TRBD2 agrees at 7 bases. The CDR3 loop reads CSVGTTGTDTQYF. CDR3 in DNA: TGCAGCGTAGGGACTACTGGCACAGATACGCAGTATTTT.